These 18 T cell receptor beta chains share one sample of origin, sequenced in a study of blood T cell repertoires in COVID-19. Sequencing was performed with immunoSEQ multiplex PCR; in TCRdb, only in-frame clones are kept and a portion is missing. The sample includes 310,000 or so clones, around nine tenths of them seen just once. The sample comprised PBMCs or T cells enriched from blood (not recorded which). These TCRs come from a woman aged 40 to 50 who had recovered from COVID-19.

The genes are TRBV30 and TRBJ2-6; maybe TRBD2 (6 bases). This CDR3 has 20 amino acids. From germline, CDR1 is GTSNPN and CDR2 SVGIG (reference sequence). V lost 2 bases to trimming and J lost 0 bases, with 23 bases between them. The CDR3 reads CAWSPTPGSGLFSGANVLTF. The CDR3 DNA follows: TGTGCCTGGAGTCCGACCCCCGGGAGCGGACTATTCTCTGGGGCCAACGTCCTGACTTTC.

The chain combines TRBV24-1 with TRBJ2-1; 9 bases align to TRBD2. Germline V gene lookup returns CDR1 KGHDR and CDR2 SFDVKD. This CDR3 has 16 residues. Germline trimming cut 3 bases from V and 5 bases from J; bases unmatched to any gene: 7. CDR3 loop: CATSDEASGMNNEQFF. CDR3 nucleotide sequence: TGTGCCACCAGTGATGAAGCTAGCGGGATGAACAATGAGCAGTTCTTC.

The gene calls are TRBV4-2 and TRBJ2-3, with no clear D. The germline gives CDR1 LGHNA, CDR2 YNFKEQ. There are 16 residues in the CDR3. Between the trimmed V and J ends, which lost 0 bases and 0 bases, there was a span of 10 bases. CDR3 sequence (DNA): TGTGCCAGCAGCCAAGAATCTTCCTTTAGCACAGATACGCAGTATTTT. Translated, it gives CASSQESSFSTDTQYF.

V usage is TRBV14 and J usage is TRBJ1-2; D not certain. The CDR3 length is 13 residues. Trimming cost V 1 base and J 8 bases, with 11 bases left between them. Germline V lookup: CDR1 SGHDN, CDR2 FVKESK. The CDR3 nucleotides read TGTGCCAGCAGCCAAGTGTTGGGAGGAGGCTACACCTTC. Protein: CASSQVLGGGYTF. Looking up the rest from reference TRBV14 and TRBJ1-2 gives the full variable domain: EAGVTQFPSHSVIEKGQTVTLRCDPISGHDNLYWYRRVMGKEIKFLLHFVKESKQDESGMPNNRFLAERTGGTYSTLKVQPAELEDSGVYFCASSQVLGGGYTFGSGTRLTVV.

J is TRBJ2-1 and V is TRBV4-3; 11 nucleotides align to TRBD2. Germline V gene sequence: CDR1 LGHNA, CDR2 YSLEER. The length of the CDR3 is 17 residues. The junction had 6 bases not matched to a gene; V was cut back by 0 bases and J by 5 bases. The CDR3 sequence is CASSQDLGTSGDNEQFF. The CDR3 DNA reads TGCGCCAGCAGCCAAGATTTGGGGACTAGCGGCGACAATGAGCAGTTCTTC.

V and J are TRBV18 and TRBJ1-6; D perhaps matches TRBD1 (6 bases). Trimming left V 0 bases short and J 5 bases short, with 8 bases between. Per the germline V gene, CDR1 is KGHSH and CDR2 is LQKENI. The CDR3 covers 15 residues. CDR3 bases: TGTGCCAGCTCACCACCGACAGGTGATAATTCACCCCTCCACTTT. The encoded protein is CASSPPTGDNSPLHF. The full variable domain, completed using reference TRBV18 and TRBJ1-6, is NAGVMQNPRHLVRRRGQEARLRCSPMKGHSHVYWYRQLPEEGLKFMVYLQKENIIDESGMPKERFSAEFPKEGPSILRIQQVVRGDSAAYFCASSPPTGDNSPLHFGNGTRLTVT.

The chain uses TRBV9 and TRBJ1-1; a weak D match, TRBD1 (6 bases). V was pared by 2 bases and J by 1 base, with 9 bases between. This CDR3 comprises 14 residues. From germline, CDR1 is SGDLS and CDR2 YYNGEE. In DNA form, the CDR3 reads TGTGCCAGCAGCGTCAGGGGTGAGAACACTGAAGCTTTCTTT. This encodes CASSVRGENTEAFF.

This chain links TRBV28 with TRBJ2-4; TRBD1 might be the D (6 bases). Trimming shortened V by 2 bases and J by 9 bases, and 17 bases separated the two germline ends. Germline assignment: CDR1 MDHEN and CDR2 SYDVKM. The CDR3 covers 15 residues. The CDR3 DNA is TGTGCCAGCAGTTTAAGGCAGGGGATTATGAGCATTCAGTACTTC. As protein: CASSLRQGIMSIQYF.

The chain employs TRBV21-1 and TRBJ1-6; the D call TRBD1 from the table was never checked on the DNA. TRBV21-1 is shown as a pseudogene. The CDR3 contains 14 residues. The CDR3 coding sequence is TGTGCCAGCAGCCCTACGGACAGGAGGTCACCCCTCCACTTT. It is translated as CASSPTDRRSPLHF.

The rearrangement joins TRBV10-1 to TRBJ2-3; D is ambiguous. V was shortened by 2 bases and J by 5 bases, with 8 bases between the two germline ends. This CDR3 region has 13 residues. Germline CDR1 is WNHNN and CDR2 is SYGVQD (reference sequence). Here the CDR3 reads CASSEPLKDTQYF. CDR3 coding DNA: TGCGCCAGCAGTGAGCCACTCAAAGATACGCAGTATTTT.

The J gene is TRBJ2-6, the V gene TRBV7-9, with 7 bases lining up with TRBD1. Per germline, CDR1 SEHNR and CDR2 FQNEAQ (reference sequence). V shed 5 bases, J shed 2 bases, and the junction held 0 bases outside the gene matches. The CDR3 runs 14 residues. The CDR3 loop reads CASSGQAGANVLTF. The CDR3, as DNA: TGTGCCAGCAGCGGACAGGCTGGGGCCAACGTCCTGACTTTC. The whole variable domain, remainder taken from reference TRBV7-9 and TRBJ2-6, is DTGVSQNPRHKITKRGQNVTFRCDPISEHNRLYWYRQTLGQGPEFLTYFQNEAQLEKSRLLSDRFSAERPKGSFSTLEIQRTEQGDSAMYLCASSGQAGANVLTFGAGSRLTVL.

The genes are TRBV19 and TRBJ1-6; 7 bases are shared with TRBD1. CDR1 is LNHDA, CDR2 SQIVND, per germline (reference sequence). This CDR3 has 16 residues. Trimming cost V 8 bases and J 0 bases; bases outside gene matches: 7. The CDR3: CASGTGVASYNSPLHF. The CDR3 DNA reads TGTGCCAGTGGAACAGGGGTCGCCTCCTATAATTCACCCCTCCACTTT.

About this clone: Other DNA sequences within the sample encode an identical CDR3. The chain is built from TRBV2 and TRBJ1-1; unclear D gene. Germline V CDR1 and CDR2: SNHLY, FYNNEI. The ends were cut back, 1 base at V and 2 bases at J, with 8 bases in the middle. This CDR3 is built from 14 residues. The CDR3: CASSEVRGNTEAFF. The CDR3 DNA sequence: TGTGCCAGCAGTGAAGTACGGGGAAACACTGAAGCTTTCTTT.

This clone has just one count. V gene TRBV18 combines with J gene TRBJ2-1; perhaps TRBD1 as D (5 bases). The CDR3 is 14 amino acids. Germline assignment: CDR1 KGHSH and CDR2 LQKENI. V lost 3 bases and J 5 bases, leaving 11 bases between the germline ends. The CDR3 here is CASSPGRINNEQFF. CDR3 DNA: TGTGCCAGCTCACCGGGGCGGATCAACAATGAGCAGTTCTTC.

The chain couples TRBV27 to TRBJ1-6, with TRBD1 matching over 7 bases. In germline, CDR1 is MNHEY, CDR2 SMNVEV (reference sequence). The CDR3 runs to 14 residues. J gave up 10 bases and V 3 bases, and 6 bases lay outside the gene matches. The CDR3 spells CASSFDRDGSPLHF. The CDR3 bases are TGTGCCAGCAGTTTCGACAGGGACGGGTCACCCCTCCACTTT.

This chain connects TRBV6-2 or TRBV6-3 to TRBJ1-1; D not resolved. V dropped 2 bases and J dropped 5 bases, with 12 bases sitting between them. CDR3 length: 14 amino acids. Germline CDR1 reads MNHEY; CDR2 reads SVGEGT. The CDR3 DNA follows: TGTGCCAGCAGTTACATACTCGGAGGGACTGAAGCTTTCTTT. Its protein product is CASSYILGGTEAFF.

This clone has just a few counts. The rearrangement joins TRBV12-3 or TRBV12-4 to TRBJ2-1; 8 bases match TRBD2. The CDR3 totals 13 residues. V lost 3 bases and J lost 9; bases outside the gene matches: 4. In nucleotides, the CDR3 is TGTGCCAGCAGTTTTCTACTAGCGGTTGAGCAGTTCTTC. This codes for CASSFLLAVEQFF.

CDR3 loop: CASSRTRTGIETQYF. The DNA of the CDR3 is TGTGCCAGCAGCCGCACCAGGACAGGGATAGAGACCCAGTACTTC. The rearrangement uses TRBV28 and TRBJ2-5, with 8 bases that match TRBD1. V shed 6 bases, J shed 4 bases, and the junction held 10 bases outside the gene matches. Germline loops: CDR1 MDHEN, CDR2 SYDVKM. The length of the CDR3 is 15 residues.